The 24 T cell receptor beta chains below all came from one sample that was sequenced in a study of blood T cell repertoires in COVID-19 (dated by TCRdb to 2020 to 2021). The library was obtained by the immunoSEQ multiplex PCR assay. This is the immuneACCESS table as TCRdb keeps it, with only in-frame sequences that have V and J called. A part of the clones is gone; compared with another copy, unresolved V genes explain less than half, and the rest is unexplained. Across this sample there are 150,000 to 200,000 clones, with about 90% seen only once. The ten largest account for roughly 1.2% of the sample. Specimen: PBMCs or T cells enriched from blood (not recorded which). All receptors derive from a human donor with acute COVID-19. The donor label of this sample is uncertain.

This chain's CDR3 is CASRPGGNEQFF. CDR3 bases: TGTGCCAGCAGACCCGGGGGCAATGAGCAGTTCTTC. The chain recombines TRBV12-3 or TRBV12-4 with TRBJ2-1; the D gene is possibly TRBD2 (6 bases). The V gene lost 6 bases and the J gene lost 6 bases, with 9 bases spanning the gap. The CDR3 sequence is 12 residues long.

This clone was seen just once. The CDR3 sequence is CASSINPAYEQYF. The CDR3 region has the DNA TGCGCCAGCAGCATTAACCCGGCCTACGAGCAGTACTTC. The chain employs TRBV5-1 and TRBJ2-7; D uncertain. The germline CDR1 and CDR2 sequences are SGHRS and YFSETQ. The CDR3 is made up of 13 amino acids. The V and J ends lost 4 bases and 2 bases respectively, with 10 bases between them.

This chain joins TRBV4-1 and TRBJ2-1, with 10 bases identical to TRBD1. CDR1 and CDR2 (germline): MGHRA, YSYEKL. Trimming took 4 bases from V and 7 from J; bases not matched to a gene: 4. This CDR3 spans 14 amino acids. CDR3 nucleotide sequence: TGCGCCAGCAGCCTTGGACAGGGGGTGAATGAGCAGTTCTTC. Translation gives CASSLGQGVNEQFF.

The chain combines TRBV6-6 with TRBJ1-1; no reliable D call. The CDR3 runs to 11 residues. Germline lookup yields CDR1 MNHNY and CDR2 SVGAGI (reference sequence). V lost 8 bases and J lost 1, with 5 bases in between. CDR3 amino acids: CASYGNTEAFF. For the CDR3, the DNA is TGTGCCAGCTACGGGAACACTGAAGCTTTCTTT.

CDR3 residues: CASSLHRTSLYGYTF. The DNA for the CDR3 is TGTGCCAGCAGCTTACATAGGACATCCCTATACGGCTACACCTTC. V usage is TRBV11-2 and J usage is TRBJ1-2; possible D gene TRBD1, 5 bases. Germline assignment: CDR1 SGHAT and CDR2 FQNNGV. V shed 2 bases and J shed 8 bases, with 18 bases lying between them. The CDR3 covers 15 residues.

J is TRBJ2-7 and V is TRBV20-1; D remains ambiguous. CDR1 DFQATT and CDR2 SNEGSKA come from the germline V gene (reference sequence). The CDR3 runs 11 residues. V lost 6 bases and J 4 bases, leaving 10 bases between the germline ends. The CDR3 DNA is TGCAGTGCCGGAGACCGTTACGAGCAGTACTTC. Its translation: CSAGDRYEQYF.

The gene calls are TRBV11-2 and TRBJ1-1, with 7 bases identical to TRBD1. CDR3 length: 13 amino acids. V dropped 5 bases and J dropped 11; count of bases not matched to a gene: 11. CDR1 is SGHAT and CDR2 is FQNNGV in the germline V gene. The DNA of the CDR3 is TGTGCCAGCAGCCCCCCAGACAGGGCGAGGGCTTTCTTT. This translates into CASSPPDRARAFF.

This clone came up a few times. The V and J genes are TRBV19 and TRBJ2-7; tentatively, D is TRBD1 (6 bases). The CDR3 length is 16 residues. CDR1 and CDR2 (germline): LNHDA, SQIVND (reference sequence). V lost 3 bases and J lost 3, with 18 bases in between. The CDR3 loop reads CASSIYSQGPRYEQYF. CDR3 DNA sequence: TGTGCCAGTAGTATTTACTCTCAGGGGCCTCGCTACGAGCAGTACTTC.

This clone was picked up one time. This chain links TRBV11-2 with TRBJ1-4; the D is unclear. This CDR3 contains 14 residues. The V end lost 5 bases, the J end lost 6 bases, and 13 bases lay between the germline ends. From germline, CDR1 is SGHAT and CDR2 FQNNGV. The CDR3 region is CASSRGGKYEKLFF. The CDR3 DNA reads TGTGCCAGCAGCCGAGGAGGGAAGTATGAAAAACTGTTTTTT.

The CDR3 DNA follows: TGTGCCAGCTCAGCGGGGGGGATGACAGATACGCAGTATTTT. Translated: CASSAGGMTDTQYF. The chain links TRBV6-5 to TRBJ2-3; 10 nucleotides match TRBD2. The CDR3 length is 14 residues. The ends lost 8 bases at V and 3 bases at J; junction bases unmatched: 5. Germline lookup yields CDR1 MNHEY and CDR2 SVGAGI.

This sequence joins TRBV9 and TRBJ2-7; D not resolved. This CDR3 has 14 amino acids. The V gene's germline CDR1 is SGDLS and CDR2 YYNGEE. V was pared by 0 bases and J by 1 base, with 8 bases between. CDR3 amino acids: CASSVAPFSYEQYF. CDR3 coding DNA: TGTGCCAGCAGCGTAGCTCCCTTTTCCTACGAGCAGTACTTC.

The CDR3 region has the DNA TGTGCCTGGGTTCTGAGGGCCTCCTATAATTCACCCCTCCACTTT. Translating gives CAWVLRASYNSPLHF. V and J are TRBV30 and TRBJ1-6, with no clear D. The CDR3 runs to 15 residues. Between the trimmed V and J ends, which lost 5 bases and 0 bases, there was a span of 11 bases. Germline V lookup: CDR1 GTSNPN, CDR2 SVGIG (reference sequence).

This sequence joins TRBV4-1 and TRBJ1-6; D may be TRBD1 (5 bases). Germline-derived CDR1 and CDR2 are MGHRA and YSYEKL. The V gene lost 6 bases and the J gene lost 7 bases, with 13 bases spanning the gap. The CDR3 has 14 residues. This chain's CDR3 is CASRSPGGNSPLHF. The CDR3 nucleotides are TGCGCCAGCAGGTCACCGGGGGGGAATTCACCCCTCCACTTT.

J is TRBJ1-4 and V is TRBV5-6, with D tentatively TRBD1 (6 bases). Trimming removed 1 base at V and 6 bases at J, with 13 bases between. CDR3 length: 15 amino acids. Germline V gene data show CDR1 as SGHDT and CDR2 as YYEEEE. CDR3 bases: TGTGCCAGCAGCTTGAGGCGGCAGGGGTATGAAAAACTGTTTTTT. It yields the protein CASSLRRQGYEKLFF.

The rearrangement uses TRBV15 and TRBJ1-5; D is perhaps TRBD1 (5 bases). This CDR3 contains 13 residues. Germline lookup yields CDR1 LNHNV and CDR2 YYDKDF (reference sequence). V gave up 5 bases and J gave up 5 bases, with 10 bases separating them. This CDR3 is CATSRGGDQPQHF. The CDR3 DNA is TGTGCCACCAGCCGGGGGGGGGATCAGCCCCAGCATTTT.

The J gene is TRBJ1-1, the V gene TRBV4-3, with D maybe TRBD1 (5 bases). Trimming took off 4 bases at V and 1 base at J, with 16 bases between the two ends. This CDR3 comprises 16 residues. CDR1 and CDR2 (germline): LGHNA, YSLEER. The CDR3, as DNA: TGCGCCAGCAGCCGGGGAGGGAGGGGACCGAACACTGAAGCTTTCTTT. It is translated as CASSRGGRGPNTEAFF.

This clone has only one observation. The V call is TRBV18, the J call TRBJ1-6, with D possibly matching TRBD1 (5 bases). CDR3 length: 15 residues. Germline CDR1 is KGHSH and CDR2 is LQKENI. With 0 bases removed from V and 10 bases from J, the gap between germline ends came to 13 bases. Here the CDR3 DNA reads TGTGCCAGCTCACCACCAAAGGGGTTGGGGTCACCCCTCCACTTT. It yields the protein CASSPPKGLGSPLHF.

V is TRBV19 and J is TRBJ1-1; 7 bases align to TRBD1. In germline, CDR1 is LNHDA, CDR2 SQIVND (reference sequence). The V and J ends lost 6 bases and 4 bases, in that order; junction bases with no gene match: 8. CDR3 length: 14 amino acids. The CDR3 loop reads CASRPQGLLTEAFF. The CDR3 nucleotides read TGTGCCAGTAGGCCACAGGGGTTACTCACTGAAGCTTTCTTT.

The V and J genes are TRBV12-3 or TRBV12-4 and TRBJ1-1; the D is unclear. CDR3 length: 12 amino acids. With 11 bases removed from V and 0 bases from J, the gap between germline ends came to 10 bases. The CDR3 region is CAPGGLNTEAFF. The CDR3, as DNA: TGTGCCCCGGGCGGGTTGAACACTGAAGCTTTCTTT.

This clone was detected a few times. V gene TRBV24-1 combines with J gene TRBJ2-2, with a possible D match to TRBD1 (7 bases). The V end lost 9 bases, the J end lost 1 base, and 14 bases lay between the germline ends. CDR1 and CDR2 (germline): KGHDR, SFDVKD. This CDR3 region has 15 residues. CDR3 DNA sequence: TGTGCCACCGGCCGGGGGACAGAGAACACCGGGGAGCTGTTTTTT. Its protein product is CATGRGTENTGELFF.

This chain joins TRBV7-9 and TRBJ2-1, with 11 bases that match TRBD1. CDR1 and CDR2 (germline): SEHNR, FQNEAQ (reference sequence). The CDR3 length is 15 residues. Trimming cost V 4 bases and J 7 bases; bases outside gene matches: 6. CDR3 protein: CASSSGQGAKNEQFF. The CDR3 DNA reads TGTGCCAGCAGCTCCGGACAGGGGGCGAAGAATGAGCAGTTCTTC.

This sequence joins TRBV27 and TRBJ1-2; 7 nucleotides match TRBD1. The CDR3 runs 14 residues. Germline V lookup: CDR1 MNHEY, CDR2 SMNVEV (reference sequence). Losses at the gene ends were 6 bases for V and 4 bases for J; bases not matched to a gene: 8. CDR3 coding DNA: TGTGCCAGCAGCCATGACCGGGACAGCTATGGCTACACCTTC. It yields the protein CASSHDRDSYGYTF.

The chain joins TRBV30 to TRBJ2-7, with 7 bases lining up with TRBD1. Germline lookup yields CDR1 GTSNPN and CDR2 SVGIG (reference sequence). Unmatched junction bases numbered 14, after V lost 3 bases and J lost 9 bases. This CDR3 is built from 14 residues. The CDR3: CAWSPGQPLRRQYF. The CDR3 DNA follows: TGTGCCTGGAGCCCGGGACAGCCGCTACGAAGGCAGTACTTC.

The chain recombines TRBV19 with TRBJ1-1; 8 bases map to TRBD1. Germline V lookup: CDR1 LNHDA, CDR2 SQIVND (reference sequence). This CDR3 has 17 residues. The junction had 11 bases not matched to a gene; V was cut back by 5 bases and J by 0 bases. The CDR3 loop is CASSAYRGRLVNTEAFF. In DNA form, the CDR3 reads TGTGCCAGTAGTGCCTACAGGGGGAGGCTGGTGAACACTGAAGCTTTCTTT. The full variable domain, with the rest looked up from reference TRBV19 and TRBJ1-1, is DGGITQSPKYLFRKEGQNVTLSCEQNLNHDAMYWYRQDPGQGLRLIYYSQIVNDFQKGDIAEGYSVSREKKESFPLTVTSAQKNPTAFYLCASSAYRGRLVNTEAFFGQGTRLTVV.